The entry below describes one T cell receptor (beta chain). Its antigen is not known. Germline V gene lookup returns CDR1 GTSNPN and CDR2 SVGIG (reference sequence). After removal of 3 bases from V and 7 bases from J, the junction contained 8 bases not matched to a gene. The length of the CDR3 is 15 residues. The data were obtained in a study of T cell responses to AZD1222 COVID-19 vaccine. Regarding the study as a whole: The span of vaccine-associated CD4 TCRs extended across spike, with dominance at 160-218 and 743-854. Unmutated regions of variants are reportedly targeted by nearly half of spike-specific TCRs. In a largely white British group with more females than males, clonal diversity was possibly underestimated.

Only in-frame clones appear in the TCRdb table, and some are missing; sequencing was by immunoSEQ multiplex PCR. The sample records about 140,000 clones, about 89% being singletons. The chain carries TRBV30 and TRBJ1-6, with 8 bases that match TRBD1. The receptor was isolated from an adult in good health. The source material was peripheral blood, sampled on day 0 of AZD1222 vaccination. The CDR3 DNA reads as TGTGCCTGGAGAATGAGGAGACAGGGGAATTCACCCCTCCACTTT. This encodes CAWRMRRQGNSPLHF.